This TCR beta chain was sequenced in a study of blood T cell repertoires in COVID-19. In germline, CDR1 is SGHRS, CDR2 YFSETQ. This CDR3 contains 13 residues. V was cut by 2 bases and J by 2 bases, with 4 bases left in between. This clone was recorded only once. Per the study methods: Reference gene primer amplification gave estimated nucleated cell counts. The data were produced by immunoSEQ multiplex PCR, yet TCRdb's version contains in-frame clones alone and is incomplete. The V and J calls and clone size are taken from that table; D and trimming were inferred from the DNA. The profile shows 58,000 or so clones, roughly 68% of them singletons.

The clonotype comes from a woman of 80 years or more with acute or convalescent COVID-19. Sample: peripheral blood. This chain uses TRBV5-1 with TRBJ2-2; D gene unclear. The DNA for the CDR3 is TGCGCCAGCAGCTTTTATAACACCGGGGAGCTGTTTTTT. The encoded protein is CASSFYNTGELFF.